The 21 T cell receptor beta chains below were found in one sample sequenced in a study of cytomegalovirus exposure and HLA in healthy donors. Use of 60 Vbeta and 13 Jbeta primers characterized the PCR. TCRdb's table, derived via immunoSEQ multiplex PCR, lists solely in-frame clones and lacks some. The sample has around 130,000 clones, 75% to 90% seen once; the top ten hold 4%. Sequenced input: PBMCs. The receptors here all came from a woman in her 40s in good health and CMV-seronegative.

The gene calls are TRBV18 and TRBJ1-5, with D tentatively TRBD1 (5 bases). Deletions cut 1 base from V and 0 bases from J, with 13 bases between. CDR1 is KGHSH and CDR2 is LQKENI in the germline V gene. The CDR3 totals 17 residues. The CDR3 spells CASSPRGTGYSNQPQHF. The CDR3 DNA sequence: TGTGCCAGCTCACCACGGGGAACAGGTTATAGCAATCAGCCCCAGCATTTT. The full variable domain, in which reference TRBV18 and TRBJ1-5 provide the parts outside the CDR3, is NAGVMQNPRHLVRRRGQEARLRCSPMKGHSHVYWYRQLPEEGLKFMVYLQKENIIDESGMPKERFSAEFPKEGPSILRIQQVVRGDSAAYFCASSPRGTGYSNQPQHFGDGTRLSIL.

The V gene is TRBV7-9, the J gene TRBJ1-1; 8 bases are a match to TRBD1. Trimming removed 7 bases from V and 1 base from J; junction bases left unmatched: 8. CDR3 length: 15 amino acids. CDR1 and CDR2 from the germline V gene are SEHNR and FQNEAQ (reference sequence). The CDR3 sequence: CASTPHDRGNTEAFF. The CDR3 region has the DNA TGTGCCAGCACCCCACATGACAGGGGGAACACTGAAGCTTTCTTT.

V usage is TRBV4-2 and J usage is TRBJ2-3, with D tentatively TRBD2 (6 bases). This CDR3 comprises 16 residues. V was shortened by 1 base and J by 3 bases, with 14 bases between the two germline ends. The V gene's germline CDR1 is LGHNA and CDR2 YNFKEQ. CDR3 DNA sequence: TGTGCCAGCAGCCAAGTAGTGCAGGGAGGAACAGATACGCAGTATTTT. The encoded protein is CASSQVVQGGTDTQYF.

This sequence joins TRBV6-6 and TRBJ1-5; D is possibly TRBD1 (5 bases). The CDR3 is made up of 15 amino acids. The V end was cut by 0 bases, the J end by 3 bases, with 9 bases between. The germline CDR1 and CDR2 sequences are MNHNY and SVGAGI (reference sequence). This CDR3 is CASSYSGLVNQPQHF. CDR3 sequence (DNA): TGTGCCAGCAGTTACTCGGGGCTAGTCAATCAGCCCCAGCATTTT.

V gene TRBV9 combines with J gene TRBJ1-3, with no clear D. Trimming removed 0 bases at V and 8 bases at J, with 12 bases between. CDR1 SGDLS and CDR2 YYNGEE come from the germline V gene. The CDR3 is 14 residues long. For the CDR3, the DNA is TGTGCCAGCAGCGTAGGTGGCGGAGAGGACACCATATATTTT. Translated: CASSVGGGEDTIYF.

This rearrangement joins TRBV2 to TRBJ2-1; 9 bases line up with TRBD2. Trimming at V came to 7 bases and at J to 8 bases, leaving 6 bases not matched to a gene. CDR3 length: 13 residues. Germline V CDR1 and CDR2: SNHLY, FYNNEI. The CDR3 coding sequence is TGTGCCAGCAAACCGGGACTAGCATATGAGCAGTTCTTC. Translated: CASKPGLAYEQFF.

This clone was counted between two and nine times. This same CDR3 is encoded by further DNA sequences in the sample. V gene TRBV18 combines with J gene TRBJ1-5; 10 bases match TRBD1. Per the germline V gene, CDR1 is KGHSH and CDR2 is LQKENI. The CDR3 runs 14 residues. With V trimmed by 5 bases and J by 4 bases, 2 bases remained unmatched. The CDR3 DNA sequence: TGTGCCAGCTCAAGGACAGGGGGTAATCAGCCCCAGCATTTT. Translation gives CASSRTGGNQPQHF.

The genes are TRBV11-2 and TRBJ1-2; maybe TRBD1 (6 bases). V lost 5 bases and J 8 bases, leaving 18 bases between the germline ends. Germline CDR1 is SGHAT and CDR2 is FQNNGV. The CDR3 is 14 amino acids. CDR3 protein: CASSTLRDIGGYTF. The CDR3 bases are TGTGCCAGCAGCACCCTCCGGGACATAGGAGGCTACACCTTC.

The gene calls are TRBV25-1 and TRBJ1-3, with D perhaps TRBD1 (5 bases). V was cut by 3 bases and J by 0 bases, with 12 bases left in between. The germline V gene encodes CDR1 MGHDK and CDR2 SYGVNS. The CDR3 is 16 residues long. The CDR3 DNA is TGTGCCAGCAGTGAGGGCGGGGACTACTCTGGAAACACCATATATTTT. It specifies CASSEGGDYSGNTIYF.

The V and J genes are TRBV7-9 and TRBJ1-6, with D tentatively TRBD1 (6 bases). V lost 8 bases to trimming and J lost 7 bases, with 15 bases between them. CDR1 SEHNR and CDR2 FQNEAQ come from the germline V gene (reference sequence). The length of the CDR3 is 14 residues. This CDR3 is CASRSTGPNSPLHF. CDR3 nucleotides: TGTGCCAGCCGCTCCACAGGGCCAAATTCACCCCTCCACTTT.

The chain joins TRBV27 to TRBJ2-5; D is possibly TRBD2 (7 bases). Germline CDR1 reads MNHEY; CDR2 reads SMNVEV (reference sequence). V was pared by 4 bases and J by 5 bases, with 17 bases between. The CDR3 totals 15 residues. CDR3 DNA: TGTGCCAGCAGTTCCCTACTAGAGGGGGGGGAGACCCAGTACTTC. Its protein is CASSSLLEGGETQYF.

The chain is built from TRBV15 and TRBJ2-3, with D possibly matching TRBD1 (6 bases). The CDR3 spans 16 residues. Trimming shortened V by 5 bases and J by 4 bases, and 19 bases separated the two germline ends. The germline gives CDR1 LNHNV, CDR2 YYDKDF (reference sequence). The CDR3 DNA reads TGTGCCACCAGCGGAGTCGGGACACCCGAGGCAGATACGCAGTATTTT. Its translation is CATSGVGTPEADTQYF.

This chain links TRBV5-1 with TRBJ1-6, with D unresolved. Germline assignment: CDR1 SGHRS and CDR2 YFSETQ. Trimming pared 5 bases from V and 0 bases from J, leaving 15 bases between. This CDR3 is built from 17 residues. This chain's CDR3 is CASSAEAGSSYNSPLHF. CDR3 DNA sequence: TGCGCCAGCAGTGCAGAGGCGGGGAGCTCCTATAATTCACCCCTCCACTTT.

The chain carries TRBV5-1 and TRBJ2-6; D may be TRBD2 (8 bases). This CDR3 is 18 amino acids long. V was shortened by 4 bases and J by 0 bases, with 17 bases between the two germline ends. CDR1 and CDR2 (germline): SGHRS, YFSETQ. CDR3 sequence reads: CASSLREGALSGANVLTF. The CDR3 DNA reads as TGCGCCAGCAGCCTTCGGGAGGGGGCTCTCTCTGGGGCCAACGTCCTGACTTTC.

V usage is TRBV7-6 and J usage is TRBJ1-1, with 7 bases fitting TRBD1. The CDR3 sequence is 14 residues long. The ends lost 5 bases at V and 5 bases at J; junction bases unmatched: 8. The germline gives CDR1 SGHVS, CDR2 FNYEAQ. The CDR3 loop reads CASSHGQERTEAFF. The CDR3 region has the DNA TGTGCCAGCAGCCACGGACAGGAGAGGACTGAAGCTTTCTTT.

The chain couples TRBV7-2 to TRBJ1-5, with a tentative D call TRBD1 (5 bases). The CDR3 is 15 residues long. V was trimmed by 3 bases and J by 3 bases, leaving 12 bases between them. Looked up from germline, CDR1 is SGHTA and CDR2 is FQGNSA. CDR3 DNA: TGTGCCAGCAGCTTTTCAGGGAAAACCAATCAGCCCCAGCATTTT. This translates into CASSFSGKTNQPQHF.

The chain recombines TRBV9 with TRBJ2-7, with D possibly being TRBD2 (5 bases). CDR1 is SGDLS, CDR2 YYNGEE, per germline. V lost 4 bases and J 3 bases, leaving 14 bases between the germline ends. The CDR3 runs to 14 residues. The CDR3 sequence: CASSPSGSNYEQYF. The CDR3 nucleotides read TGTGCCAGCAGCCCCTCGGGATCGAACTACGAGCAGTACTTC. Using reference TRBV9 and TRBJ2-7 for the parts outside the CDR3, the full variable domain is DSGVTQTPKHLITATGQRVTLRCSPRSGDLSVYWYQQSLDQGLQFLIQYYNGEERAKGNILERFSAQQFPDLHSELNLSSLELGDSALYFCASSPSGSNYEQYFGPGTRLTVT.

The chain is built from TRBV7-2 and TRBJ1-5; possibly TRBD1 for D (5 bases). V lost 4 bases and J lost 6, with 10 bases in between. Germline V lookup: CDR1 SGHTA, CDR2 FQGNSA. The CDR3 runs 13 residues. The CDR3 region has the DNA TGTGCCAGCAGCTCCTGGGGGGGTCAGCCCCAGCATTTT. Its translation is CASSSWGGQPQHF.

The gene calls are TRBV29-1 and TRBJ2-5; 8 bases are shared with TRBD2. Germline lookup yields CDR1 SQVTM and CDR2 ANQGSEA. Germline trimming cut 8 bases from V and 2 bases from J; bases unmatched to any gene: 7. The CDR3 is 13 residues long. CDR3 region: CSTGGGGQETQYF. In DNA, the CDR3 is TGCAGCACCGGGGGGGGTGGGCAAGAGACCCAGTACTTC.

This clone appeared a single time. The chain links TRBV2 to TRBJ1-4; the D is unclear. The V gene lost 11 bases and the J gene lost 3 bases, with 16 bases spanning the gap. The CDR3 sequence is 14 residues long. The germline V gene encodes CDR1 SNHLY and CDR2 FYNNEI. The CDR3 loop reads CALWAGFANEKLFF. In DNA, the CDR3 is TGTGCCCTGTGGGCTGGGTTCGCTAATGAAAAACTGTTTTTT.

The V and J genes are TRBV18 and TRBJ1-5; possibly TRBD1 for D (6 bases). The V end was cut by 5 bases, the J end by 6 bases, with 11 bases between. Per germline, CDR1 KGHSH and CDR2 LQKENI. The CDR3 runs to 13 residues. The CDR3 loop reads CASSTGFGQPQHF. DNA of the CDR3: TGTGCCAGCTCAACAGGGTTTGGTCAGCCCCAGCATTTT.